The 30 T cell receptor beta chains below come from one sample, sequenced in a study of blood T cell repertoires in COVID-19. Here immunoSEQ multiplex PCR was the method, and the copy in TCRdb shows in-frame clones only, minus some. The repertoire holds some 120,000 clones, with roughly four fifths as singletons. The sample taken for sequencing was peripheral blood. The receptors shown here come from a human donor in a cohort sampled during active COVID-19.

The chain uses TRBV3-1 (or the pseudogene TRBV3-2) and TRBJ1-1; weak D call: TRBD1 (5 bases). In germline, CDR1 is LGHDT, CDR2 YNNKEL (reference sequence). The length of the CDR3 is 13 residues. Trimming removed 5 bases at V and 1 base at J, with 8 bases between. Written as DNA, the CDR3 is TGTGCCAGCAGCGACACAGGGAACACTGAAGCTTTCTTT. It translates to CASSDTGNTEAFF.

This clone came up a few times. This chain connects TRBV6-5 to TRBJ1-1, with 8 nucleotides matching TRBD1. Germline trimming cut 0 bases from V and 11 bases from J; bases unmatched to any gene: 5. The CDR3 has 13 residues. Germline CDR1 is MNHEY and CDR2 is SVGAGI. CDR3 residues: CASSYSQGATAFF. The CDR3 DNA sequence: TGTGCCAGCAGTTACTCGCAGGGGGCGACTGCTTTCTTT.

The gene calls are TRBV24-1 and TRBJ1-2; D is unclear. V was trimmed by 5 bases and J by 2 bases, leaving 23 bases between them. Looked up from germline, CDR1 is KGHDR and CDR2 is SFDVKD. CDR3 length equals 18 residues. The CDR3 reads CATSGPSPSRRENYGYTF. The CDR3 DNA reads TGTGCCACCAGTGGCCCCTCTCCTTCGAGAAGGGAGAACTATGGCTACACCTTC.

The chain has TRBV9 and TRBJ1-2; no definite D call. The CDR3 runs 13 residues. Germline-derived CDR1 and CDR2 are SGDLS and YYNGEE. The V and J ends lost 0 bases and 2 bases respectively, with 5 bases between them. The chain's CDR3 is CASSVAENYGYTF. As DNA, the CDR3 is TGTGCCAGCAGCGTAGCGGAGAACTATGGCTACACCTTC.

The chain employs TRBV5-1 and TRBJ2-3; D may be TRBD1 (5 bases). Trimming took off 1 base at V and 6 bases at J, with 18 bases between the two ends. This CDR3 region has 16 residues. Germline V lookup: CDR1 SGHRS, CDR2 YFSETQ. This CDR3 is CASSLRYRSLGDTQYF. The DNA of the CDR3 is TGCGCCAGCAGCTTGAGGTACAGGTCTCTAGGGGATACGCAGTATTTT.

The gene calls are TRBV30 and TRBJ1-5; D gene unclear. This CDR3 is built from 14 residues. The V gene lost 0 bases and the J gene lost 0 bases, with 6 bases spanning the gap. Germline V gene data show CDR1 as GTSNPN and CDR2 as SVGIG (reference sequence). CDR3 bases: TGTGCCTGGAGTGTCGGTCTTAGCAATCAGCCCCAGCATTTT. Residues: CAWSVGLSNQPQHF.

This chain uses TRBV10-2 with TRBJ2-6; D unresolved. The V and J ends lost 6 bases and 2 bases respectively, with 8 bases between them. The CDR3 runs to 14 residues. The germline gives CDR1 WSHSY, CDR2 SAAADI. CDR3 region: CASSEVAGANVLTF. The DNA of the CDR3 is TGCGCCAGCAGCGAGGTCGCTGGGGCCAACGTCCTGACTTTC.

V gene TRBV4-1 combines with J gene TRBJ1-5; no clear D. CDR1 is MGHRA and CDR2 is YSYEKL in the germline V gene. There are 16 residues in the CDR3. Trimming cost V 1 base and J 0 bases, with 10 bases left between them. The CDR3 nucleotides are TGCGCCAGCAGCCAAGCGGGGTTTACTAGCAATCAGCCCCAGCATTTT. This encodes CASSQAGFTSNQPQHF.

The rearrangement joins TRBV19 to TRBJ2-7; possibly TRBD2 for D (5 bases). Trimming took off 3 bases at V and 7 bases at J, with 10 bases between the two ends. Germline V gene data show CDR1 as LNHDA and CDR2 as SQIVND (reference sequence). CDR3 length: 12 residues. CDR3 DNA sequence: TGTGCCAGTAGTATCGGGATAGGGGAGCAGTACTTC. Translating it yields CASSIGIGEQYF.

The J gene is TRBJ1-2, the V gene TRBV11-1; 8 bases agree with TRBD1. CDR1 is SGHAT and CDR2 is FQDESV in the germline V gene (reference sequence). CDR3 size: 14 residues. Trimming took 5 bases from V and 4 from J; bases not matched to a gene: 6. The CDR3 DNA reads as TGTGCCAGCAGCCCCCGACAGGGGTCCTATGGCTACACCTTC. This codes for CASSPRQGSYGYTF.

The chain is built from TRBV11-3 and TRBJ1-1; 8 bases align to TRBD1. After removal of 5 bases from V and 0 bases from J, the junction contained 5 bases not matched to a gene. This CDR3 is 15 amino acids long. Germline CDR1 reads SGHNT; CDR2 reads YENEEA. The CDR3 sequence: CASSTQGALNTEAFF. CDR3 DNA sequence: TGTGCCAGCAGCACCCAGGGGGCCCTGAACACTGAAGCTTTCTTT.

The genes are TRBV30 and TRBJ1-5; 10 bases are a match to TRBD1. Germline trimming cut 1 base from V and 0 bases from J; bases unmatched to any gene: 9. Germline CDR1 and CDR2: GTSNPN and SVGIG (reference sequence). This CDR3 spans 18 amino acids. The CDR3 DNA follows: TGTGCCTGGAGTGACGGGGACAGGGGTTCCTATAGCAATCAGCCCCAGCATTTT. It codes for CAWSDGDRGSYSNQPQHF.

The chain employs TRBV5-4 and TRBJ2-1; 15 bases agree with TRBD2. CDR3 length equals 19 residues. CDR1 and CDR2 (germline): SGHNT, YYREEE (reference sequence). V gave up 4 bases and J gave up 0 bases; unmatched junction bases: 8. This CDR3 is CASSPGLAGGLSSYNEQFF. CDR3 bases: TGTGCCAGCAGCCCGGGACTAGCGGGAGGCCTAAGCTCCTACAATGAGCAGTTCTTC.

The chain carries TRBV7-2 and TRBJ2-7, with D possibly matching TRBD1 (5 bases). The CDR3 runs 15 residues. The V and J ends lost 1 base and 7 bases respectively, with 17 bases between them. CDR1 is SGHTA, CDR2 FQGNSA, per germline. The CDR3 nucleotides read TGTGCCAGCAGCTTAGTACGGGTCAGGGCGTTAGAGCAGTACTTC. This gives the protein CASSLVRVRALEQYF. Using reference TRBV7-2 and TRBJ2-7 for the parts outside the CDR3, the full variable domain is GAGVSQSPSNKVTEKGKDVELRCDPISGHTALYWYRQSLGQGLEFLIYFQGNSAPDKSGLPSDRFSAERTGGSVSTLTIQRTQQEDSAVYLCASSLVRVRALEQYFGPGTRLTVT.

V is TRBV6-5 and J is TRBJ2-1; tentative D call: TRBD2 (7 bases). With 4 bases removed from V and 7 bases from J, the gap between germline ends came to 20 bases. CDR3 length: 16 residues. From germline, CDR1 is MNHEY and CDR2 SVGAGI. Written as DNA, the CDR3 is TGTGCCAGCAGTTCGCCGTCTGCGGGGGCGGGTAATGAGCAGTTCTTC. As protein: CASSSPSAGAGNEQFF.

This clone occurred a few times. The rearrangement joins TRBV28 to TRBJ2-7; possible D gene TRBD1, 5 bases. V was shortened by 2 bases and J by 6 bases, with 5 bases between the two germline ends. This CDR3 has 11 residues. The germline CDR1 and CDR2 sequences are MDHEN and SYDVKM. CDR3 nucleotides: TGTGCCAGCAGTTTACAGGGCGAGCAGTACTTC. Its protein product is CASSLQGEQYF. Full variable domain (missing parts from reference TRBV28 and TRBJ2-7): DVKVTQSSRYLVKRTGEKVFLECVQDMDHENMFWYRQDPGLGLRLIYFSYDVKMKEKGDIPEGYSVSREKKERFSLILESASTNQTSMYLCASSLQGEQYFGPGTRLTVT.

The chain combines TRBV24-1 with TRBJ2-3; TRBD1 aligns across 10 bases. J gave up 1 base and V 12 bases, and 3 bases lay outside the gene matches. Germline CDR1 reads KGHDR; CDR2 reads SFDVKD. This CDR3 comprises 13 residues. The CDR3 DNA follows: TGTGCCGCCGGGACAGGGGGCACAGATACGCAGTATTTT. Protein: CAAGTGGTDTQYF.

This clone was detected only a few times. The chain links TRBV18 to TRBJ1-2, with D maybe TRBD1 (6 bases). The V end was cut by 3 bases, the J end by 5 bases, with 10 bases between. The CDR3 totals 13 residues. Germline V gene data show CDR1 as KGHSH and CDR2 as LQKENI. The CDR3 DNA reads as TGTGCCAGCTCACCGGCAGGGGATTATGGCTACACCTTC. Residues: CASSPAGDYGYTF.

The chain has TRBV7-9 and TRBJ1-6; TRBD1 aligns across 9 bases. The CDR3 sequence is 18 residues long. Per germline, CDR1 SEHNR and CDR2 FQNEAQ (reference sequence). With V trimmed by 3 bases and J by 4 bases, 10 bases remained unmatched. The CDR3 DNA is TGTGCCAGCAGCTTCGGACCTGGGACAGGGCAGTATAATTCACCCCTCCACTTT. As protein: CASSFGPGTGQYNSPLHF. The whole variable domain, remainder taken from reference TRBV7-9 and TRBJ1-6, is DTGVSQNPRHKITKRGQNVTFRCDPISEHNRLYWYRQTLGQGPEFLTYFQNEAQLEKSRLLSDRFSAERPKGSFSTLEIQRTEQGDSAMYLCASSFGPGTGQYNSPLHFGNGTRLTVT.

Written as DNA, the CDR3 is TGCGCCAGCAGCCAAGACGGCGGGAGTCACGAGCAGTACTTC. This codes for CASSQDGGSHEQYF. The chain links TRBV4-3 to TRBJ2-7, with TRBD2 matching over 7 bases. The CDR3 has 14 amino acids. The V segment lost 0 bases and the J segment 5 bases; nucleotides outside the gene matches: 4. CDR1 is LGHNA and CDR2 is YSLEER in the germline V gene.

This rearrangement joins TRBV7-9 to TRBJ2-1; 7 positions agree with TRBD2. CDR1 SEHNR and CDR2 FQNEAQ come from the germline V gene (reference sequence). The J segment lost 7 bases and the V segment lost 3 bases, leaving 6 bases of the junction unmatched. The CDR3 contains 14 residues. CDR3 amino acids: CASSFGLDHNEQFF. In DNA, the CDR3 is TGTGCCAGCAGCTTTGGACTAGATCATAATGAGCAGTTCTTC.

This chain links TRBV6-1 with TRBJ1-5; 8 bases match TRBD1. With 1 base clipped from V and 6 bases from J, the junction kept 5 bases outside the gene matches. The CDR3 is made up of 15 amino acids. Germline V gene data show CDR1 as MNHNS and CDR2 as SASEGT. The CDR3 nucleotides read TGTGCCAGCAGTGAAGTTCCAGGGGGCGGTCAGCCCCAGCATTTT. It encodes CASSEVPGGGQPQHF.

This clone was found once. The gene calls are TRBV18 and TRBJ1-1; 8 bases match TRBD1. This CDR3 is built from 14 residues. CDR1 is KGHSH, CDR2 LQKENI, per germline. Trimming cost V 5 bases and J 1 base; bases outside gene matches: 3. For the CDR3, the DNA is TGTGCCAGCTCAGCCGACAGGGGGAACACTGAAGCTTTCTTT. This translates into CASSADRGNTEAFF.

The chain uses TRBV11-1 and TRBJ2-7, with D possibly matching TRBD1 (6 bases). V was shortened by 5 bases and J by 7 bases, with 15 bases between the two germline ends. This CDR3 is built from 13 residues. Per germline, CDR1 SGHAT and CDR2 FQDESV (reference sequence). The CDR3 coding sequence is TGTGCCAGCAGCCGACTCCGAGGGGGAGAGCAGTACTTC. It codes for CASSRLRGGEQYF.

The chain joins TRBV9 to TRBJ2-6, with unresolved D. Germline V gives CDR1 SGDLS, CDR2 YYNGEE. Trimming took off 4 bases at V and 4 bases at J, with 6 bases between the two ends. This CDR3 is built from 13 residues. The DNA of the CDR3 is TGTGCCAGCAGCCCCCTAGGGGCCAACGTCCTGACTTTC. Its translation is CASSPLGANVLTF.

V usage is TRBV28 and J usage is TRBJ2-1; TRBD2 might be the D (6 bases). V was cut by 2 bases and J by 0 bases, with 8 bases left in between. The CDR3 totals 15 residues. The V gene's germline CDR1 is MDHEN and CDR2 SYDVKM. The CDR3 spells CASSLGGGSYNEQFF. The CDR3, as DNA: TGTGCCAGCAGTTTAGGGGGAGGCTCCTACAATGAGCAGTTCTTC.

CDR3 amino acids: CASSFGNHYNEQFF. CDR3 nucleotide sequence: TGTGCCAGCAGCTTCGGGAACCACTACAATGAGCAGTTCTTC. The chain joins TRBV7-2 to TRBJ2-1, with D possibly TRBD2 on 5 matching bases. Germline loops: CDR1 SGHTA, CDR2 FQGNSA. The CDR3 sequence is 14 residues long. V was trimmed by 3 bases and J by 3 bases, leaving 9 bases between them.

This chain joins TRBV18 and TRBJ1-3; no clear D gene. The CDR3 has 14 amino acids. V lost 2 bases, J lost 0 bases, and 5 bases lay in between. CDR1 and CDR2 from the germline V gene are KGHSH and LQKENI. CDR3 nucleotide sequence: TGTGCCAGCTCACCAGGCGGCTCTGGAAACACCATATATTTT. Encoded protein: CASSPGGSGNTIYF.

The chain has TRBV4-1 and TRBJ2-5, with TRBD2 identical over 11 bases. The CDR3 is 18 residues long. Germline trimming cut 0 bases from V and 2 bases from J; bases unmatched to any gene: 8. Germline lookup yields CDR1 MGHRA and CDR2 YSYEKL. The CDR3 DNA reads TGCGCCAGCAGCCAAGAGACCCTAGCGGGGGGTCTTCAAGAGACCCAGTACTTC. The encoded protein is CASSQETLAGGLQETQYF.

The V call is TRBV27, the J call TRBJ1-6; 9 bases match TRBD1. In germline, CDR1 is MNHEY, CDR2 SMNVEV (reference sequence). The CDR3 spans 17 residues. After removal of 1 base from V and 8 bases from J, the junction contained 9 bases not matched to a gene. CDR3 sequence: CASSLLLVGTGYSPLHF. CDR3 bases: TGTGCCAGCAGTTTATTGTTGGTGGGGACAGGGTATTCACCCCTCCACTTT.